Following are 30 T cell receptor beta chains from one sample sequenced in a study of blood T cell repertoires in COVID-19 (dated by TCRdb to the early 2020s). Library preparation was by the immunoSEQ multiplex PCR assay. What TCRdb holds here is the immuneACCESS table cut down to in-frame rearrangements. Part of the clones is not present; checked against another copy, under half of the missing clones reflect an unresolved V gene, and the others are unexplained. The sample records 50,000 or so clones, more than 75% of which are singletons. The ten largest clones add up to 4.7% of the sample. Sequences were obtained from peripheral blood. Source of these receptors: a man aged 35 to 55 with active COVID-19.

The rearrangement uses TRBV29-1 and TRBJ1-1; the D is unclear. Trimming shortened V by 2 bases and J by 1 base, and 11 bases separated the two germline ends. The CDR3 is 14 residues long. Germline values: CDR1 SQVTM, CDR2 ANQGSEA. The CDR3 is CSVESQVENTEAFF. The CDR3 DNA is TGCAGCGTTGAAAGTCAGGTTGAGAACACTGAAGCTTTCTTT.

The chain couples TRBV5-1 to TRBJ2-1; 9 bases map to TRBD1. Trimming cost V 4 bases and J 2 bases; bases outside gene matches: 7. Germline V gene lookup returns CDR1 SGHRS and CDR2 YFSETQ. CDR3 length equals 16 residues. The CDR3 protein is CASSPGTGKTYNEQFF. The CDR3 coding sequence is TGCGCCAGCAGCCCTGGGACAGGGAAAACCTACAATGAGCAGTTCTTC.

The CDR3 bases are TGTGCCAGCAGCTTAACGGGACAGCCCACAGATACGCAGTATTTT. It yields the protein CASSLTGQPTDTQYF. The chain combines TRBV6-9 with TRBJ2-3, with 7 bases fitting TRBD1. The germline V gene encodes CDR1 MNHGY and CDR2 SVAAGI. With V trimmed by 6 bases and J by 2 bases, 8 bases remained unmatched. The CDR3 is made up of 15 amino acids.

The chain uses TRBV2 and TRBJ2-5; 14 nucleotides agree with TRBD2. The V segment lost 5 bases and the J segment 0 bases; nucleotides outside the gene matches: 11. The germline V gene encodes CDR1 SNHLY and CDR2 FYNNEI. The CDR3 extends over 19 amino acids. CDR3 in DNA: TGTGCCAGCAGTCCGACTAGCGGGAGGGGAACCAGGTACCAAGAGACCCAGTACTTC. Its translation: CASSPTSGRGTRYQETQYF.

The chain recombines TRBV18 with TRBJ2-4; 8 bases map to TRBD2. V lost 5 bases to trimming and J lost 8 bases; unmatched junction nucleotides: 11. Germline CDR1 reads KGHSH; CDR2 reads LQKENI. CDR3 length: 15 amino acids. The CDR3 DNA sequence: TGTGCCAGCTCATCGTCCGGGGGGGCGGCGGACATTCAGTACTTC. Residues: CASSSSGGAADIQYF.

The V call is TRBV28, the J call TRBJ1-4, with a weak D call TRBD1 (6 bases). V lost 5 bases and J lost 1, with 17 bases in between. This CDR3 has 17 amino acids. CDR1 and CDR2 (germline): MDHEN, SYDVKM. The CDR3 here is CASSPAGGLVTNEKLFF. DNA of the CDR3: TGTGCCAGCAGTCCCGCCGGGGGGCTGGTAACTAATGAAAAACTGTTTTTT.

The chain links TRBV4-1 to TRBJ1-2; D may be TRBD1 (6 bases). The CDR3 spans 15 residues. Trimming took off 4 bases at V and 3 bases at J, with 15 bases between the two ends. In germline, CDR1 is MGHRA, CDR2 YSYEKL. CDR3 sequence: CASSPDFRGDYGYTF. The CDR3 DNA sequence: TGCGCCAGCAGCCCTGACTTCAGGGGAGACTATGGCTACACCTTC.

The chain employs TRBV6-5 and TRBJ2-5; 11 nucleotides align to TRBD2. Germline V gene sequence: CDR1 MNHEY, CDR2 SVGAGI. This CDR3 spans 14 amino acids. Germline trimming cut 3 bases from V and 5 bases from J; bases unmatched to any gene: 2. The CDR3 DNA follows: TGTGCCAGCAGTTATTCTAGCGGGAGGGAGACCCAGTACTTC. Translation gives CASSYSSGRETQYF.

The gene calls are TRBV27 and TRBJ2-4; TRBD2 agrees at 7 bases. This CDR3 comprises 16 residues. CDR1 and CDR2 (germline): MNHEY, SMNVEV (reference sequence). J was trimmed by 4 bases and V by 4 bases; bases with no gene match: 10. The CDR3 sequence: CASSSRLAAEKNIQYF. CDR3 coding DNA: TGTGCCAGCAGTTCGCGTCTAGCGGCAGAAAAAAACATTCAGTACTTC.

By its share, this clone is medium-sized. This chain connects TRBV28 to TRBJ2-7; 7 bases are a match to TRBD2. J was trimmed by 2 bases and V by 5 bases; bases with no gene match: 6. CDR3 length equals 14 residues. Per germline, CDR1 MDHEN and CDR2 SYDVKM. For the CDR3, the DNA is TGTGCCAGCAGTCCACCGGGACTAACCTACGAGCAGTACTTC. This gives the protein CASSPPGLTYEQYF. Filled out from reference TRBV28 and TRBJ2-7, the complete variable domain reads DVKVTQSSRYLVKRTGEKVFLECVQDMDHENMFWYRQDPGLGLRLIYFSYDVKMKEKGDIPEGYSVSREKKERFSLILESASTNQTSMYLCASSPPGLTYEQYFGPGTRLTVT.

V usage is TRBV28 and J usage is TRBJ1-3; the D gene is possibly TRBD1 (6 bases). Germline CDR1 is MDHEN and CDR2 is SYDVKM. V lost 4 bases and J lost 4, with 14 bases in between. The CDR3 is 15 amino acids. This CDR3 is CASSSRGARGNTIYF. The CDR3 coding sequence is TGTGCCAGCAGTTCCCGGGGGGCAAGGGGAAACACCATATATTTT.

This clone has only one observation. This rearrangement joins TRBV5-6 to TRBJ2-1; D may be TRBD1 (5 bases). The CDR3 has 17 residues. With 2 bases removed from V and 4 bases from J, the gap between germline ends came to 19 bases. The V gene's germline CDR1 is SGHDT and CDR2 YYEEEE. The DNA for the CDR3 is TGTGCCAGCAGCTTCAGGGAAGCAGGGAAGTGGTACAATGAGCAGTTCTTC. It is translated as CASSFREAGKWYNEQFF.

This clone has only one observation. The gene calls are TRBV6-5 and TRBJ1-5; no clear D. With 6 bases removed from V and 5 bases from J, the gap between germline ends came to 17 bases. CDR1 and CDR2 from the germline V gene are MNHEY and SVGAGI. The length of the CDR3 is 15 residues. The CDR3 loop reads CASRRGIPGDQPQHF. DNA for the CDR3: TGTGCCAGCAGGCGAGGGATTCCGGGCGATCAGCCCCAGCATTTT.

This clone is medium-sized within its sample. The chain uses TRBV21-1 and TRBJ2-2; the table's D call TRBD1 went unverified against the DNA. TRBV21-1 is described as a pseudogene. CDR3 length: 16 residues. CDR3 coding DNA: TGTGCCAGCAGCAAAGGGACAGGGAAAGGGAACGGGGAGCTGTTTTTT. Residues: CASSKGTGKGNGELFF.

The CDR3: CASSVASLEAFF. CDR3 nucleotide sequence: TGTGCCAGCAGCGTAGCCAGCCTTGAAGCTTTCTTT. This chain joins TRBV5-6 and TRBJ1-1, with D hard to call. The CDR3 runs to 12 residues. Germline V gene sequence: CDR1 SGHDT, CDR2 YYEEEE. Trimming took 4 bases from V and 7 from J, leaving 11 bases between them.

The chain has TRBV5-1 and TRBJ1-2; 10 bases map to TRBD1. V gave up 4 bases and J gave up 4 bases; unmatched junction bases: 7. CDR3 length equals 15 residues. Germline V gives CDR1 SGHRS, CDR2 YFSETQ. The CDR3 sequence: CASSAGTGEGYGYTF. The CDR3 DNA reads TGCGCCAGCAGCGCTGGGACAGGGGAGGGCTATGGCTACACCTTC. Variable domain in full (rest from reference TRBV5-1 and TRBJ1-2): KAGVTQTPRYLIKTRGQQVTLSCSPISGHRSVSWYQQTPGQGLQFLFEYFSETQRNKGNFPGRFSGRQFSNSRSEMNVSTLELGDSALYLCASSAGTGEGYGYTFGSGTRLTVV.

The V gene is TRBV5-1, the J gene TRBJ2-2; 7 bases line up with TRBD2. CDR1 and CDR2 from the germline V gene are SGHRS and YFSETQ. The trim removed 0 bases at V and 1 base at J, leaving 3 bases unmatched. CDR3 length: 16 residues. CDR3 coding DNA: TGCGCCAGCAGCTTGGTGCCTAGCGGGAACACCGGGGAGCTGTTTTTT. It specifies CASSLVPSGNTGELFF.

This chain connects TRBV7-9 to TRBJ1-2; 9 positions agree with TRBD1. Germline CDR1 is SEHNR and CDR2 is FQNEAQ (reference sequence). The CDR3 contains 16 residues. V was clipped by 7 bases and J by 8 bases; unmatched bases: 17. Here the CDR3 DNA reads TGTGCCAGCACATCTGTCGAAAGGACAGGGGTTCGCGGCTACACCTTC. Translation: CASTSVERTGVRGYTF.

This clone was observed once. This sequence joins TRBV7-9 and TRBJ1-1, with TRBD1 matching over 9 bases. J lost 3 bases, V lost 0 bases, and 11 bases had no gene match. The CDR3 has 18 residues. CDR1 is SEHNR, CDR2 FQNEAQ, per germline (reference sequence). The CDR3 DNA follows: TGTGCCAGCAGCTTAGCTCACCAGACAGGGGGAGATTACACTGAAGCTTTCTTT. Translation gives CASSLAHQTGGDYTEAFF.

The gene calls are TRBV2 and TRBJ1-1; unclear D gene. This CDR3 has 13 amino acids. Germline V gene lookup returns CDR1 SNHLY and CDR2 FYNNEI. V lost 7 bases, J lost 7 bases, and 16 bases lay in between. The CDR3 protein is CASNPPSLDEAFF. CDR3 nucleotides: TGTGCCAGCAACCCCCCGTCGTTAGATGAAGCTTTCTTT. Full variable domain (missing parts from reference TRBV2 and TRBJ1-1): EPEVTQTPSHQVTQMGQEVILRCVPISNHLYFYWYRQILGQKVEFLVSFYNNEISEKSEIFDDQFSVERPDGSNFTLKIRSTKLEDSAMYFCASNPPSLDEAFFGQGTRLTVV.

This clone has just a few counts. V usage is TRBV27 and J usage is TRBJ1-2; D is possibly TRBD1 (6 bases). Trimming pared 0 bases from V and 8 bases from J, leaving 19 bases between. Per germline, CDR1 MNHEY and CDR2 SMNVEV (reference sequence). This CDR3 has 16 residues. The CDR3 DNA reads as TGTGCCAGCAGTTTATCGCGGGCAGAGGGGGTTGGGGGCTACACCTTC. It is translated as CASSLSRAEGVGGYTF.

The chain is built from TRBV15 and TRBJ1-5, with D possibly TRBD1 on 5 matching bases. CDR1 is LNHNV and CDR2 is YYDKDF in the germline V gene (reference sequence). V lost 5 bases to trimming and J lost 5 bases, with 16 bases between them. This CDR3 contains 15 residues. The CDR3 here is CATSSLVGGYQPQHF. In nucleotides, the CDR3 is TGTGCCACCAGCTCCCTCGTCGGGGGATATCAGCCCCAGCATTTT.

In DNA, the CDR3 is TGTGCCAGCAGTTTAAGTAGCGGCCCGAGCCCAGATACGCAGTATTTT. As protein: CASSLSSGPSPDTQYF. This chain links TRBV28 with TRBJ2-3; perhaps TRBD2 as D (6 bases). The CDR3 loop spans 16 amino acids. CDR1 and CDR2 from the germline V gene are MDHEN and SYDVKM. V dropped 2 bases and J dropped 4 bases, with 16 bases sitting between them.

The DNA for the CDR3 is TGCGCCAGCAGTGCCTATAGCGGGAGGGCCGGGGGAAATGAGCAGTTCTTC. Amino acid sequence: CASSAYSGRAGGNEQFF. This sequence joins TRBV10-2 and TRBJ2-1, with 11 bases identical to TRBD2. The length of the CDR3 is 17 residues. Germline V gene sequence: CDR1 WSHSY, CDR2 SAAADI. With 4 bases clipped from V and 7 bases from J, the junction kept 12 bases outside the gene matches.

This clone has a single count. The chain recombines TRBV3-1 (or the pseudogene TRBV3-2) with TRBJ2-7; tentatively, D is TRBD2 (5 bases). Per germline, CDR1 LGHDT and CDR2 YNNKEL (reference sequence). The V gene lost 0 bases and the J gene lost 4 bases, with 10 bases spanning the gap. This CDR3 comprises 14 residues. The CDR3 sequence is CASSQDSRGYEQYF. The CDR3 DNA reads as TGTGCCAGCAGCCAAGATTCACGAGGGTACGAGCAGTACTTC.

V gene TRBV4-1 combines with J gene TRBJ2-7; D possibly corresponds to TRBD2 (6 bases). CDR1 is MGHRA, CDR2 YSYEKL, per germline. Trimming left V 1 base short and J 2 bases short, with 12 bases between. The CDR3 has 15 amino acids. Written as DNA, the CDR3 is TGCGCCAGCAGCCAAGGCGGGGCCGGACCCTACGAGCAGTACTTC. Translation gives CASSQGGAGPYEQYF.

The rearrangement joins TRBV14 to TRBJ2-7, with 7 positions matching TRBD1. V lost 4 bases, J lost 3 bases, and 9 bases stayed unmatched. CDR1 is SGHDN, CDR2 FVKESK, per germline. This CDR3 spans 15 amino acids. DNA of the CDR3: TGTGCCAGCAGCCCTTTGGGACAGTGGGACTACGAGCAGTACTTC. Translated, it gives CASSPLGQWDYEQYF.

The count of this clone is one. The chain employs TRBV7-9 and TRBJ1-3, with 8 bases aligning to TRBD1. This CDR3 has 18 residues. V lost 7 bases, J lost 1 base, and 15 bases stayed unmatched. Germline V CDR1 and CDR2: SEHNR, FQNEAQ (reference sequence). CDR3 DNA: TGTGCCAGCAAAAAAAAACCAGACAGGGGATCTTCTGGAAACACCATATATTTT. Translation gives CASKKKPDRGSSGNTIYF.

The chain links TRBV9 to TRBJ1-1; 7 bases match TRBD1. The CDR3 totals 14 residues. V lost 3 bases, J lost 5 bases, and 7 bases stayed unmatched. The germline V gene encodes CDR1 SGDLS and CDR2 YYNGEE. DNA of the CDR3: TGTGCCAGCAGCGCTTACACAGGGGTAACTGAAGCTTTCTTT. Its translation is CASSAYTGVTEAFF.

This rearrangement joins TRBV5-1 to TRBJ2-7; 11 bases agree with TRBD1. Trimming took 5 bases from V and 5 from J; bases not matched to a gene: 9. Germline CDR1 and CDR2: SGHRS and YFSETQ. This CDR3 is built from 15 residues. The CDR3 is CASRPPGQGGHEQYF. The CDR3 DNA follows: TGCGCCAGCAGGCCCCCGGGACAGGGGGGCCACGAGCAGTACTTC. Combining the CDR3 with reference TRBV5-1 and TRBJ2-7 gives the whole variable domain KAGVTQTPRYLIKTRGQQVTLSCSPISGHRSVSWYQQTPGQGLQFLFEYFSETQRNKGNFPGRFSGRQFSNSRSEMNVSTLELGDSALYLCASRPPGQGGHEQYFGPGTRLTVT.